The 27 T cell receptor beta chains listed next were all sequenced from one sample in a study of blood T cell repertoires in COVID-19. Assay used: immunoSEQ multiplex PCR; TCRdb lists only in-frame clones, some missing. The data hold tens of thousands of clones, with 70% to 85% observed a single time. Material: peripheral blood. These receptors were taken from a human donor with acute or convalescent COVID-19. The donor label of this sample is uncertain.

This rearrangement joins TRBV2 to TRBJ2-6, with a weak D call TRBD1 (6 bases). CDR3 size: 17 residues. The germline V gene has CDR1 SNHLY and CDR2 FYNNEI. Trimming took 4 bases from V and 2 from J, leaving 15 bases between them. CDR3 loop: CASSGAGEGPGANVLTF. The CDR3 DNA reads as TGTGCCAGCAGTGGGGCAGGGGAAGGGCCTGGGGCCAACGTCCTGACTTTC. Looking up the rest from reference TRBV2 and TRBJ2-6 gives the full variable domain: EPEVTQTPSHQVTQMGQEVILRCVPISNHLYFYWYRQILGQKVEFLVSFYNNEISEKSEIFDDQFSVERPDGSNFTLKIRSTKLEDSAMYFCASSGAGEGPGANVLTFGAGSRLTVL.

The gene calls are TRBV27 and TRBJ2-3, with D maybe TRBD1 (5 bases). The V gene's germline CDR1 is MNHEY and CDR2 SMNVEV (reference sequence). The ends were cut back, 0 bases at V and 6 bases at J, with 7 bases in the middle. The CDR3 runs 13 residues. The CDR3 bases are TGTGCCAGCAGTTTATCGAAGGGGGATACGCAGTATTTT. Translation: CASSLSKGDTQYF.

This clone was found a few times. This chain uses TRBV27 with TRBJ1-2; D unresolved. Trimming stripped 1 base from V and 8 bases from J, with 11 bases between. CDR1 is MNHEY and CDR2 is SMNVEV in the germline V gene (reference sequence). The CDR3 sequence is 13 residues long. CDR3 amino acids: CASSLFRGVGYTF. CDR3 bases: TGTGCCAGCAGTTTATTTCGGGGAGTGGGCTACACCTTC.

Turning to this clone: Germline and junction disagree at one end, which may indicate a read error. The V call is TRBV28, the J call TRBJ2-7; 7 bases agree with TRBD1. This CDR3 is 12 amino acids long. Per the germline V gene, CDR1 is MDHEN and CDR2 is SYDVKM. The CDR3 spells CASSLLSGTVDF. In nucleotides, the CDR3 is TGTGCCAGCAGTTTACTGTCCGGGACAGTGGACTTC.

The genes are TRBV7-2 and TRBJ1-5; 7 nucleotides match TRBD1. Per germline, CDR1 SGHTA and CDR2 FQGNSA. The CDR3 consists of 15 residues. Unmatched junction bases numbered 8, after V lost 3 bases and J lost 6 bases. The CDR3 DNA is TGTGCCAGCAGCTTTTACAGGGGTGGGCGTCAGCCCCAGCATTTT. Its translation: CASSFYRGGRQPQHF. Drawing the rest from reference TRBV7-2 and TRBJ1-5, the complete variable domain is GAGVSQSPSNKVTEKGKDVELRCDPISGHTALYWYRQSLGQGLEFLIYFQGNSAPDKSGLPSDRFSAERTGGSVSTLTIQRTQQEDSAVYLCASSFYRGGRQPQHFGDGTRLSIL.

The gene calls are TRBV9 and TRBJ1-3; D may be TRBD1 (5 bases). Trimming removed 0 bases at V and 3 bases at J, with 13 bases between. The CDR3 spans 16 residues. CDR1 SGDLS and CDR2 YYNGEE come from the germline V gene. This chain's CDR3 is CASSVGSRDYGNTIYF. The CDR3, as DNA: TGTGCCAGCAGCGTAGGGTCTCGGGACTATGGAAACACCATATATTTT.

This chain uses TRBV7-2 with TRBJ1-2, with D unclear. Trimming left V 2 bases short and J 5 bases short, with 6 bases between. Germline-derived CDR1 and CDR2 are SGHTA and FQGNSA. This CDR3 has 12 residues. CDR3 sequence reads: CASSLREYGYTF. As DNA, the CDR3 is TGTGCCAGCAGCTTAAGAGAGTATGGCTACACCTTC.

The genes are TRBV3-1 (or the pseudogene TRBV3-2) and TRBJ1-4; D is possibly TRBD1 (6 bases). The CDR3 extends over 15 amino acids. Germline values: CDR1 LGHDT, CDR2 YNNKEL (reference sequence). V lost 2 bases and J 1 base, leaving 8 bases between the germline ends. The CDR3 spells CASSQQTGTNEKLFF. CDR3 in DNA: TGTGCCAGCAGCCAACAGACAGGAACTAATGAAAAACTGTTTTTT.

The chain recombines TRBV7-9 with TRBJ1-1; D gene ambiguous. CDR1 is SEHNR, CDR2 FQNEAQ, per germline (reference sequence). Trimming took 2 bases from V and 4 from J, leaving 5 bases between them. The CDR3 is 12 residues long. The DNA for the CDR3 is TGTGCCAGCAGCTTATCCAGCACTGAAGCTTTCTTT. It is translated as CASSLSSTEAFF.

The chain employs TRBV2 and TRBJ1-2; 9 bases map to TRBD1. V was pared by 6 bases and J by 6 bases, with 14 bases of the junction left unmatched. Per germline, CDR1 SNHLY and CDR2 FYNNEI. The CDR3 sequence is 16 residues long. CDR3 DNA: TGTGCCAGCAGCTATCAAGAGTCCGGACAGGGGAATGGCTACACCTTC. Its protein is CASSYQESGQGNGYTF.

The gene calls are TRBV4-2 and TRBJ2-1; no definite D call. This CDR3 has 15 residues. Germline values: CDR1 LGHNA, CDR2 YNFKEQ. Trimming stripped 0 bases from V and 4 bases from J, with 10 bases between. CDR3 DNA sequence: TGTGCCAGCAGCCAAGAACAACGCTCGTACAATGAGCAGTTCTTC. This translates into CASSQEQRSYNEQFF.

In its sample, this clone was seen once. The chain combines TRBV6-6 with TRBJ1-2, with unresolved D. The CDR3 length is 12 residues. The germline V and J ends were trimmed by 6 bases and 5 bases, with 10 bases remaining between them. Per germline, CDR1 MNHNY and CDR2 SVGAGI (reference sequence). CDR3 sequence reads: CASSPGAYGYTF. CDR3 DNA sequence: TGTGCCAGCAGCCCTGGAGCGTATGGCTACACCTTC.

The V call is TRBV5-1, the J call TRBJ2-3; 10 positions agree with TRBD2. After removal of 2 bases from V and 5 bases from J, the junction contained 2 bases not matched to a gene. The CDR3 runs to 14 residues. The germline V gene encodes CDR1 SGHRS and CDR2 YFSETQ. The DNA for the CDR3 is TGCGCCAGCAGCTTTACTAGCGGGAAAGATACGCAGTATTTT. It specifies CASSFTSGKDTQYF.

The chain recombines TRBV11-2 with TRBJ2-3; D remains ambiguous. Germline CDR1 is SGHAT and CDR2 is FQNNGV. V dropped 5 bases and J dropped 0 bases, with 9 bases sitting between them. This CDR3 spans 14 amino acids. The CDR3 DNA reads TGTGCCAGCAGCCCCCGGTCGAGCACAGATACGCAGTATTTT. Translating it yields CASSPRSSTDTQYF.

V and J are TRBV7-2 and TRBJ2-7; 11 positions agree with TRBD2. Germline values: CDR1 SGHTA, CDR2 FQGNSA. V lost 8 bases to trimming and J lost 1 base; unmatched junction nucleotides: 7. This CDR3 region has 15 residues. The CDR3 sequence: CASGTSGGGSYEQYF. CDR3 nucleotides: TGTGCCAGCGGTACTAGCGGGGGAGGGTCCTACGAGCAGTACTTC.

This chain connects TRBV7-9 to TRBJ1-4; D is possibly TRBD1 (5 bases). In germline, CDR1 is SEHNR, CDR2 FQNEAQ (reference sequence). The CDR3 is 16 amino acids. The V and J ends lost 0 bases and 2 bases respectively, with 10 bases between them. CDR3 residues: CASSLARQGTNEKLFF. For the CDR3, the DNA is TGTGCCAGCAGCTTAGCGCGGCAGGGTACTAATGAAAAACTGTTTTTT. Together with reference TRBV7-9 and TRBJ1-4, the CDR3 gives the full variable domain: DTGVSQNPRHKITKRGQNVTFRCDPISEHNRLYWYRQTLGQGPEFLTYFQNEAQLEKSRLLSDRFSAERPKGSFSTLEIQRTEQGDSAMYLCASSLARQGTNEKLFFGSGTQLSVL.

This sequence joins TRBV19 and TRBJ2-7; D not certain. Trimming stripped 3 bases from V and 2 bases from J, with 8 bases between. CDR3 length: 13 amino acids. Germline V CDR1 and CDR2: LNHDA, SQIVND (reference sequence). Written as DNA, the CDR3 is TGTGCCAGTAGTATGGGCAAGGCCTACGAGCAGTACTTC. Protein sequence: CASSMGKAYEQYF.

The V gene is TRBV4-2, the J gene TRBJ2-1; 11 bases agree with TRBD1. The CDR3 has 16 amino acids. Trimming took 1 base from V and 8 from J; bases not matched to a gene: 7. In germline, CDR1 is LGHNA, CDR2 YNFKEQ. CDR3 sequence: CASSQGGTGGVDEQFF. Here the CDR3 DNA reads TGTGCCAGCAGCCAAGGAGGGACAGGGGGTGTCGATGAGCAGTTCTTC.

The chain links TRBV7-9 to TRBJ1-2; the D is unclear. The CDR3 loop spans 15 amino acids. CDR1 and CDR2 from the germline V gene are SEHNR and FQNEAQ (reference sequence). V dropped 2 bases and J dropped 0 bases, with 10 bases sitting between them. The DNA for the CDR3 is TGTGCCAGCAGCTTATCCGCGATAGCTAACTATGGCTACACCTTC. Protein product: CASSLSAIANYGYTF. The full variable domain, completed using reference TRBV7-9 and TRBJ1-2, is DTGVSQNPRHKITKRGQNVTFRCDPISEHNRLYWYRQTLGQGPEFLTYFQNEAQLEKSRLLSDRFSAERPKGSFSTLEIQRTEQGDSAMYLCASSLSAIANYGYTFGSGTRLTVV.

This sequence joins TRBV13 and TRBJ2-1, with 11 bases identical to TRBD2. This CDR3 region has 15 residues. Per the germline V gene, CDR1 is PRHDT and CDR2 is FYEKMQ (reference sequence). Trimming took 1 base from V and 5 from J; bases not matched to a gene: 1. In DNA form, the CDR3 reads TGTGCCAGCAGCTTAGTAGCGGGGGGGAACAATGAGCAGTTCTTC. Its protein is CASSLVAGGNNEQFF.

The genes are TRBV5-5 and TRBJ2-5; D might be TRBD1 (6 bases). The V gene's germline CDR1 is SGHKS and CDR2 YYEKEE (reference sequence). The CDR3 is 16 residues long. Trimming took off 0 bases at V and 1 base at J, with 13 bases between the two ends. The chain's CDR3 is CASSLGSGVGQETQYF. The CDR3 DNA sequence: TGTGCCAGCAGCTTGGGGTCAGGGGTAGGCCAAGAGACCCAGTACTTC. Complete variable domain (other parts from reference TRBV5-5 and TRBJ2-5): DAGVTQSPTHLIKTRGQQVTLRCSPISGHKSVSWYQQVLGQGPQFIFQYYEKEERGRGNFPDRFSARQFPNYSSELNVNALLLGDSALYLCASSLGSGVGQETQYFGPGTRLLVL.

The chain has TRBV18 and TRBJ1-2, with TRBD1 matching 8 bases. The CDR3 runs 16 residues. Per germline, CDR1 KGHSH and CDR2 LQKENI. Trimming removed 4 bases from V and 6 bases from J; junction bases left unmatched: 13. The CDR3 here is CASSLLPGQGQNGYTF. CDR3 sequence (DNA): TGTGCCAGCTCACTCCTGCCAGGACAGGGCCAAAATGGCTACACCTTC. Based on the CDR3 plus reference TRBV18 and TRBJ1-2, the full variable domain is NAGVMQNPRHLVRRRGQEARLRCSPMKGHSHVYWYRQLPEEGLKFMVYLQKENIIDESGMPKERFSAEFPKEGPSILRIQQVVRGDSAAYFCASSLLPGQGQNGYTFGSGTRLTVV.

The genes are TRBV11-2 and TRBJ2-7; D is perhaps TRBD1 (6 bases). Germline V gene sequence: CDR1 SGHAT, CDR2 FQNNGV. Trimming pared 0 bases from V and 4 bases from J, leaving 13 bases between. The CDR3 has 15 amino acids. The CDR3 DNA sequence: TGTGCCAGCAGCTTAGATCCCCAACAGGGATACGAGCAGTACTTC. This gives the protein CASSLDPQQGYEQYF.

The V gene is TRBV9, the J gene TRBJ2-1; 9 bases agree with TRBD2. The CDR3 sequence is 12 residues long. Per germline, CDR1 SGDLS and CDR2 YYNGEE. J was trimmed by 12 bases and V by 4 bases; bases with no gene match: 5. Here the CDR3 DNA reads TGTGCCAGCAGCTCCAGGACTAGCGTGCAGTTCTTC. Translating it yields CASSSRTSVQFF.

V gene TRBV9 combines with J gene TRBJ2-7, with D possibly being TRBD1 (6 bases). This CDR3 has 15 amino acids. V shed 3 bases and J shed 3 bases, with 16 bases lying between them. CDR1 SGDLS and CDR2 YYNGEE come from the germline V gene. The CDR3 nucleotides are TGTGCCAGCAGCGCTGGGGAAGTCAGGGGCTACGAGCAGTACTTC. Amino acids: CASSAGEVRGYEQYF. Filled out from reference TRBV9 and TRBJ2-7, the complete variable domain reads DSGVTQTPKHLITATGQRVTLRCSPRSGDLSVYWYQQSLDQGLQFLIQYYNGEERAKGNILERFSAQQFPDLHSELNLSSLELGDSALYFCASSAGEVRGYEQYFGPGTRLTVT.

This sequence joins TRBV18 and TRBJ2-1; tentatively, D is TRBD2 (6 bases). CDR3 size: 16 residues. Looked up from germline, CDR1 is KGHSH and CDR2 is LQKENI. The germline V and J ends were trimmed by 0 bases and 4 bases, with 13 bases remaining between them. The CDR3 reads CASSPPQGGLYNEQFF. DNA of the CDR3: TGTGCCAGCTCACCACCGCAGGGAGGACTTTACAATGAGCAGTTCTTC.

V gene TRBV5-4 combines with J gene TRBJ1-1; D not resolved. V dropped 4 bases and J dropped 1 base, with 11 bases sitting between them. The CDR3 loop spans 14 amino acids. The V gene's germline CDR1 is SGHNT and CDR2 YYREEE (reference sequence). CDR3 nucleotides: TGTGCCAGCAGCGTCCCCCCAGGGAACACTGAAGCTTTCTTT. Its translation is CASSVPPGNTEAFF.